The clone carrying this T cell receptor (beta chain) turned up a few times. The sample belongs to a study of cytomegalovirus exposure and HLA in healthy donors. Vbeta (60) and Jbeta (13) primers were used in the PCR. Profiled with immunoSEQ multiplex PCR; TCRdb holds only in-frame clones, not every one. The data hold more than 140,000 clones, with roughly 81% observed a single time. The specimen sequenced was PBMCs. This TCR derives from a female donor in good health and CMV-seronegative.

The DNA of the CDR3 is TGTGCCAGCAGCGCCACAGGGTTGAGCATTCAGTACTTC. It specifies CASSATGLSIQYF. The chain carries TRBV14 and TRBJ2-4; possibly TRBD1 for D (6 bases). Trimming cost V 5 bases and J 9 bases, with 14 bases left between them. Germline CDR1 is SGHDN and CDR2 is FVKESK. The CDR3 covers 13 residues.